Listed below are T cell receptor beta chains from one sample, sequenced in a study of cytotoxic CD8 clonotypes in ibrutinib-treated CLL. Some clones are missing from TCRdb's copy, which holds only in-frame ones; the method was immunoSEQ multiplex PCR. This sample has fewer than 300,000 clones, with around 69% found just once. This specimen consisted of PBMCs, obtained at disease progression, from a patient treated with ibrutinib. These receptors originate from a human donor with chronic lymphocytic leukemia. CDR3s include the opening cysteine and the closing phenylalanine or tryptophan. The D gene is left open where the match is weak. Only some rows state a clone size, as once, few, many or a class for expanded clones.

CDR3nt	CDR3aa	abundance	d_gene	j_gene	v_gene
TGTGCCAGCAGCCATGGGCAGGGGGCCTACGAGCAGTACTTC	CASSHGQGAYEQYF	-	TRBD1	TRBJ2-7	TRBV14
TGCGCCAGCAGCCCGGGACTAGCGGATTACAATGAGCAGTTCTTC	CASSPGLADYNEQFF	-	TRBD2	TRBJ2-1	TRBV4-3
TGTGCCATCGGACTGGACTGGCAAGAGACCCAGTACTTC	CAIGLDWQETQYF	-	-	TRBJ2-5	TRBV10-3
TGTGCCAGCAGCTGGGGACTTAATCAGCCCCAGCATTTT	CASSWGLNQPQHF	-	-	TRBJ1-5	TRBV5-6
TGTGCCAGCAGCCCCCGAGGACCTCAGCCCCAGCATTTT	CASSPRGPQPQHF	-	-	TRBJ1-5	TRBV11-2
TGCGCCAGCAGCTCAATTACAGGAAACGAGCAGTACTTC	CASSSITGNEQYF	-	-	TRBJ2-7	TRBV5-1
TGTGCCAGCAGCCAAGATTGGCCAGAGCCTAGGGAAAAACTGTTTTTT	CASSQDWPEPREKLFF	-	-	TRBJ1-4	TRBV14
TGTGCCAGCAGTTTATCTGCCCCAATAGCGGGAGCTAGCACAGATACGCAGTATTTT	CASSLSAPIAGASTDTQYF	-	TRBD2	TRBJ2-3	TRBV27
TGTGCCAGCAGTTTATTGGGCAGGGGCGCGAATGAGCAGTTCTTC	CASSLLGRGANEQFF	-	-	TRBJ2-1	TRBV27
TGTGCCAGCAGCTCCGGACTCTATCAGCCCCAGCATTTT	CASSSGLYQPQHF	-	-	TRBJ1-5	TRBV13
TGCGCCAGCAGACTTCAAGGGACACTAAAAGAGACCCAGTACTTC	CASRLQGTLKETQYF	-	-	TRBJ2-5	TRBV5-1
TGTGCCAGCAGCCGACAGAACCCTAGCACAGATACGCAGTATTTT	CASSRQNPSTDTQYF	-	-	TRBJ2-3	TRBV7-9
TGTGCCAGCAGTTACTCACTCGGGGTCCAAGAGACCCAGTACTTC	CASSYSLGVQETQYF	-	-	TRBJ2-5	TRBV6-5
TGTGCCAGCAGTGTTCGCAGGGCCTATCAGCCCCAGCATTTT	CASSVRRAYQPQHF	-	-	TRBJ1-5	TRBV2
TGTGCCAGCAGTCGAGGTGGGGGCTTGAGCTACACCTTC	CASSRGGGLSYTF	-	-	TRBJ1-2	TRBV6-5
TGTGCCAGCAGTTGGAGACAGGGGAGGCACGAGCAGTACTTC	CASSWRQGRHEQYF	once	TRBD1	TRBJ2-7	TRBV27
TGTGCCAGCCTCGGGACAGGAGGGCAGTATTTT	CASLGTGGQYF	-	TRBD1	TRBJ2-3	TRBV11-1
TGCGCCAGCAGCTTAACAGGGCCTAATGAAAAACTGTTTTTT	CASSLTGPNEKLFF	-	-	TRBJ1-4	TRBV5-1
TGTGCCATCAGTTCCACGGATTCACCCCTCCACTTT	CAISSTDSPLHF	-	-	TRBJ1-6	TRBV10-3
TGCGCCAGCAGCCAAGAATCGACAGCCGCGAACACCGGGGAGCTGTTTTTT	CASSQESTAANTGELFF	-	-	TRBJ2-2	TRBV4-1
TGTGCCAGTGCCTTCGGCGAGCAGTACTTC	CASAFGEQYF	few	-	TRBJ2-7	TRBV19
TGTGCCAGCAGTTTCGGGAGGGTCGAGCAGTACTTC	CASSFGRVEQYF	once	TRBD2	TRBJ2-7	TRBV5-6
TGTGCCAGCAGTGAATCTAGACTAGCGTCCAATGAGCAGTTCTTC	CASSESRLASNEQFF	few	TRBD2	TRBJ2-1	TRBV25-1
TGTGCCAGCAGCGGAGGACTAGCGGGAAGGGCAGATACGCAGTATTTT	CASSGGLAGRADTQYF	-	TRBD2	TRBJ2-3	TRBV7-9
TGTGCCAGCAGCGGCTCCCGGGACAGGGGAGAGGGGGAGACCCAGTACTTC	CASSGSRDRGEGETQYF	-	TRBD1	TRBJ2-5	TRBV2
TGTGCCAGCAGTCCTAGACAGGGCTACGAGCAGTACTTC	CASSPRQGYEQYF	-	TRBD1	TRBJ2-7	TRBV27
TGTGCCAGCAGCTTACCGGGACTCAGGGAGCAGTTCTTC	CASSLPGLREQFF	-	-	TRBJ2-1	TRBV7-6
TGTGCCACCCTTAGCGGAGGGGGTTCCTACAATGAGCAGTTCTTC	CATLSGGGSYNEQFF	-	-	TRBJ2-1	TRBV9
TGTGCCAGCAGCTTTGATTGGCAGAACACTGAAGCTTTCTTT	CASSFDWQNTEAFF	-	-	TRBJ1-1	TRBV5-6
TGTGCCAGCAGCTCCCTGACGGTACAAGAGACCCAGTACTTC	CASSSLTVQETQYF	-	-	TRBJ2-5	TRBV7-2
TGCAGCGTTTTCGTACCTCAGGGGGCAGGCTACGAGCAGTACTTC	CSVFVPQGAGYEQYF	-	TRBD1	TRBJ2-7	TRBV29-1
TGCGCCAGCAGAGGGACCATCGGGGCCCCGAACACTGAAGCTTTCTTT	CASRGTIGAPNTEAFF	-	-	TRBJ1-1	TRBV5-1
TGCGCCAGCAGCTCCCAGGGGGGTTATTACGCTGGCTACACCTTC	CASSSQGGYYAGYTF	-	TRBD1	TRBJ1-2	TRBV5-1
TGCGCCAGCAGCTCCGGGACTAGCGGGGGAAATACGCAGTATTTT	CASSSGTSGGNTQYF	once	TRBD2	TRBJ2-3	TRBV5-1
TGTGCCAGCAGTCGCACAGATACGCAGTATTTT	CASSRTDTQYF	-	-	TRBJ2-3	TRBV6-6
TGTGCCAGCAGTGGCCAACAGGGATGGGGTCAGTACTTC	CASSGQQGWGQYF	few	-	TRBJ2-7	TRBV2
TGCGCCAGCAGCCGACTCCTTTTAGCCGGGATTACAGATACGCAGTATTTT	CASSRLLLAGITDTQYF	-	-	TRBJ2-3	TRBV4-3
TGTGCCAGCAGTTTACGTCCCGGGACAGTCGTGGAGCAGTACTTC	CASSLRPGTVVEQYF	-	TRBD1	TRBJ2-7	TRBV28
TGTGCCAGCAGCTTATCCGGACTAGCGGGAAGTGAGCAGTACTTC	CASSLSGLAGSEQYF	-	TRBD2	TRBJ2-7	TRBV7-9
TGTGCCATCAGTCGGGGGACTGGGGCCAACGTCCTGACTTTC	CAISRGTGANVLTF	-	-	TRBJ2-6	TRBV10-3
TGTGCCAGCAGTTACTCGGCAAATTACTATGGCTACACCTTC	CASSYSANYYGYTF	-	-	TRBJ1-2	TRBV6-5
TGCGCCAGCAGTCGACAGGGGGCTTTTCTTTCTGAAAAACTGTTTTTT	CASSRQGAFLSEKLFF	-	TRBD1	TRBJ1-4	TRBV5-1
TGCAGCGTTATCCTCGGAGTCGAGCAGTACTTC	CSVILGVEQYF	-	-	TRBJ2-7	TRBV29-1
TGTGCCAGTAGTCACAGACTAGCGGGGAAGGAACAGTTCTTC	CASSHRLAGKEQFF	-	TRBD2	TRBJ2-1	TRBV19
TGCAGCGCACAGGGCGGCGAGCAGTACTTC	CSAQGGEQYF	-	-	TRBJ2-7	TRBV29-1
TGCGCCAGCAGTGAGTCGGACAGGGGGTCTGAAGCTTTCTTT	CASSESDRGSEAFF	-	TRBD1	TRBJ1-1	TRBV10-2
TGTGCCACCAGCAGAGACCCGGGGGCGGATGAAAAACTGTTTTTT	CATSRDPGADEKLFF	-	-	TRBJ1-4	TRBV15
TGTGCCATCAGTGACCGGGACAGGGGGCCGAACACTGAAGCTTTCTTT	CAISDRDRGPNTEAFF	-	TRBD1	TRBJ1-1	TRBV10-3
TGTGCCAGCAGTGAAAGACTAGCGGAAACGTTCTCCTACAATGAGCAGTTCTTC	CASSERLAETFSYNEQFF	-	TRBD2	TRBJ2-1	TRBV6-4
TGCAGCGTGAGAGGGCGGCTAGCGCTGTATGAGCAGTTCTTC	CSVRGRLALYEQFF	-	-	TRBJ2-1	TRBV29-1
TGTGCCAGCAGTTATGGACTAACCAGCGAGCAGTACTTC	CASSYGLTSEQYF	-	-	TRBJ2-7	TRBV6-5
TGTGCCAGCAGTGAATCCCATAGGGGCTATGGCTACACCTTC	CASSESHRGYGYTF	once	-	TRBJ1-2	TRBV25-1
TGTGCCAGCACAGGGGGTCGAAACACCATATATTTT	CASTGGRNTIYF	-	TRBD1	TRBJ1-3	TRBV2
TGCGCCAGCAGCCATTCGGGACAGGCTAGCACAGATACGCAGTATTTT	CASSHSGQASTDTQYF	-	TRBD1	TRBJ2-3	TRBV4-1
TGCAGCGTTGCAGCGACAGGGAACACCGGGGAGCTGTTTTTT	CSVAATGNTGELFF	-	-	TRBJ2-2	TRBV29-1
TGTGCCAGCAGCAAAACAACTAATGAAAAACTGTTTTTT	CASSKTTNEKLFF	-	-	TRBJ1-4	TRBV9
TGTGCCAGCAGTTTAACGGTAGAGAACACTGAAGCTTTCTTT	CASSLTVENTEAFF	-	-	TRBJ1-1	TRBV27
TGTGCCAGTAGCCAAGAACCAGGGGGCAGGAGTAGTGAGCAGTTCTTC	CASSQEPGGRSSEQFF	-	TRBD1	TRBJ2-1	TRBV19
TGTGCCAGCAGCGTAGCTTTGAGCGGGGGCGCGCGAGCAGATACGCAGTATTTT	CASSVALSGGARADTQYF	-	TRBD2	TRBJ2-3	TRBV9